One sample yielded the 30 T cell receptor beta chains listed below, sequenced in a study of T cell repertoires in cytomegalovirus infection. TCRdb re-called the reads through MiXCR, storing one row per CDR3 protein. The table has around 280,000 distinct CDR3 sequences, approximately 10% seen once. Sequenced material: PBMCs. These receptors were obtained from a human donor in good health (CMV status not recorded). Some clones in this sample may be carry-over from other donors' samples.

This clonotype was seen more than once but under ten times. This sequence joins TRBV28 and TRBJ1-2, with D perhaps TRBD1 (5 bases). Trimming removed 6 bases at V and 0 bases at J, with 14 bases between. There are 15 residues in the CDR3. Germline lookup yields CDR1 MDHEN and CDR2 SYDVKM. DNA of the CDR3: TGTGCCAGCAGCACCTACCGGGGGACTAACTATGGCTACACCTTC. This encodes CASSTYRGTNYGYTF.

This clonotype was seen a few times. V is TRBV20-1 and J is TRBJ1-4, with D possibly being TRBD1 (5 bases). This CDR3 has 12 amino acids. The germline gives CDR1 DFQATT, CDR2 SNEGSKA (reference sequence). V gave up 0 bases and J gave up 9 bases, with 8 bases separating them. Written as DNA, the CDR3 is TGCAGTGCTAGAGATCAGGGTCAAAAACTGTTTTTT. Translating gives CSARDQGQKLFF.

This clonotype was recorded many times. In nucleotides, the CDR3 is TGCGCCAGCAGCTTGGATACTGGAGGCGGCACAGATACGCAGTATTTT. Residues: CASSLDTGGGTDTQYF. The chain employs TRBV5-1 and TRBJ2-3; a weak D match, TRBD2 (5 bases). Trimming left V 0 bases short and J 1 base short, with 12 bases between. The CDR3 contains 16 residues. The germline gives CDR1 SGHRS, CDR2 YFSETQ.

This clonotype was counted at least ten times. The chain links TRBV6-6 to TRBJ1-1, with D perhaps matching TRBD1 (5 bases). The CDR3 extends over 13 amino acids. Trimming removed 5 bases at V and 10 bases at J, with 17 bases between. Germline lookup yields CDR1 MNHNY and CDR2 SVGAGI (reference sequence). The CDR3 here is CASSVDGSGGAFF. In DNA form, the CDR3 reads TGTGCCAGCAGTGTGGACGGGTCCGGGGGAGCTTTCTTT.

The CDR3 bases are TGTGCCAGCAGCCAAGGAGGGGGCCCTAACTATGGCTACACCTTC. Protein product: CASSQGGGPNYGYTF. J is TRBJ1-2 and V is TRBV12-3 or TRBV12-4, with 7 bases identical to TRBD1. V shed 6 bases, J shed 0 bases, and the junction held 7 bases outside the gene matches. The length of the CDR3 is 15 residues.

The V call is TRBV2, the J call TRBJ2-7; no clear D gene. The V end was cut by 2 bases, the J end by 6 bases, with 8 bases between. The CDR3 is 12 residues long. CDR1 and CDR2 from the germline V gene are SNHLY and FYNNEI. CDR3 in DNA: TGTGCCAGCAGTGAACCCCCGGCCGAGCAGTACTTC. This translates into CASSEPPAEQYF. The full variable domain, with the rest looked up from reference TRBV2 and TRBJ2-7, is EPEVTQTPSHQVTQMGQEVILRCVPISNHLYFYWYRQILGQKVEFLVSFYNNEISEKSEIFDDQFSVERPDGSNFTLKIRSTKLEDSAMYFCASSEPPAEQYFGPGTRLTVT.

This clonotype was counted ten times or more. The J gene is TRBJ1-4, the V gene TRBV7-3; D is perhaps TRBD1 (5 bases). The CDR3 length is 15 residues. Germline V gene data show CDR1 as SGHTA and CDR2 as FQGTGA. The V gene lost 5 bases and the J gene lost 8 bases, with 18 bases spanning the gap. The CDR3 DNA reads as TGTGCCAGCAGCCCGGGAACAGGAAGGTTCGAAAAACTGTTTTTT. It translates to CASSPGTGRFEKLFF.

This clonotype was observed a handful of times. The chain couples TRBV18 to TRBJ1-1; no reliable D call. V lost 2 bases, J lost 1 base, and 8 bases lay in between. CDR1 KGHSH and CDR2 LQKENI come from the germline V gene. The CDR3 sequence is 14 residues long. The CDR3 here is CASSPYWENTEAFF. DNA of the CDR3: TGTGCCAGCTCACCATATTGGGAGAACACTGAAGCTTTCTTT.

This clonotype was recorded many times. The chain links TRBV7-2 to TRBJ1-1, with D unclear. The CDR3 loop spans 16 amino acids. V was pared by 1 base and J by 0 bases, with 12 bases between. Germline loops: CDR1 SGHTA, CDR2 FQGNSA. The CDR3 spells CASSLVGSVVNTEAFF. The CDR3 nucleotides read TGTGCCAGCAGCTTAGTAGGTTCGGTAGTGAACACTGAAGCTTTCTTT.

The V call is TRBV20-1, the J call TRBJ2-1, with 8 nucleotides matching TRBD2. With V trimmed by 5 bases and J by 2 bases, 2 bases remained unmatched. The CDR3 covers 13 residues. CDR1 DFQATT and CDR2 SNEGSKA come from the germline V gene (reference sequence). The CDR3 DNA sequence: TGCAGTGCTCTCGGGGGGGCCTACAATGAGCAGTTCTTC. Amino acid sequence: CSALGGAYNEQFF.

This clonotype has at least ten counts. A much larger clone sits a single nucleotide away, making a read error possible. The chain carries TRBV7-2 and TRBJ2-2; D gene unclear. The V gene's germline CDR1 is SGHTA and CDR2 FQGNSA. V was pared by 0 bases and J by 3 bases, with 2 bases between. This CDR3 contains 13 residues. CDR3 bases: TGTGCCAGCAGCTTAGCGTACACCGGGGAGCTGTTTTTT. This encodes CASSLAYTGELFF.

This clonotype was recorded at least ten times. The J gene is TRBJ1-2, the V gene TRBV6-2 or TRBV6-3; D unclear. Trimming pared 0 bases from V and 5 bases from J, leaving 13 bases between. The CDR3 is 15 amino acids. Germline assignment: CDR1 MNHEY and CDR2 SVGEGT. The CDR3 DNA sequence: TGTGCCAGCAGTTACTCGTCGGCGGCGGTTTATGGCTACACCTTC. It codes for CASSYSSAAVYGYTF.

This clonotype was detected ten times or more. The chain joins TRBV6-2 or TRBV6-3 to TRBJ2-6; D is ambiguous. Trimming took off 9 bases at V and 0 bases at J, with 6 bases between the two ends. The CDR3 sequence is 13 residues long. CDR1 and CDR2 from the germline V gene are MNHEY and SVGEGT. The CDR3 protein is CASLLSGANVLTF. In nucleotides, the CDR3 is TGTGCCAGTCTACTCTCTGGGGCCAACGTCCTGACTTTC.

The chain recombines TRBV25-1 with TRBJ2-3, with unresolved D. The V and J ends lost 5 bases and 2 bases respectively, with 11 bases between them. Germline V gene data show CDR1 as MGHDK and CDR2 as SYGVNS. There are 14 residues in the CDR3. The CDR3 nucleotides are TGTGCCAGCAGTTCCTTCCGTCCCACAGATACGCAGTATTTT. This codes for CASSSFRPTDTQYF.

This chain links TRBV20-1 with TRBJ2-7; possibly TRBD2 for D (7 bases). V lost 5 bases to trimming and J lost 1 base, with 15 bases between them. CDR3 length: 14 amino acids. Per germline, CDR1 DFQATT and CDR2 SNEGSKA (reference sequence). The CDR3 reads CSAPWRGLSYEQYF. CDR3 DNA: TGCAGTGCTCCCTGGCGGGGGCTATCCTACGAGCAGTACTTC.

This clonotype was observed at least ten times. The chain recombines TRBV7-9 with TRBJ1-3, with 8 nucleotides matching TRBD1. V shed 5 bases and J 2 bases; nucleotides not matched to a gene: 11. The CDR3 loop spans 17 amino acids. Germline assignment: CDR1 SEHNR and CDR2 FQNEAQ (reference sequence). The CDR3 reads CASSRAVTGDAGNTIYF. CDR3 DNA sequence: TGTGCCAGCAGCCGGGCGGTGACAGGGGATGCTGGAAACACCATATATTTT.

This clonotype was seen many times. The V call is TRBV6-2 or TRBV6-3, the J call TRBJ2-7; D gene uncertain. Germline CDR1 and CDR2: MNHEY and SVGEGT. The V and J ends lost 0 bases and 0 bases respectively, with 12 bases between them. The CDR3 has 16 amino acids. The CDR3 loop is CASSYSRDTSSYEQYV. CDR3 DNA: TGTGCCAGCAGTTACTCGAGAGACACCAGCTCCTACGAGCAGTACGTC.

Many counts were recorded for this clonotype. The V and J genes are TRBV7-2 and TRBJ1-5; D is perhaps TRBD1 (6 bases). V dropped 3 bases and J dropped 4 bases, with 22 bases sitting between them. The V gene's germline CDR1 is SGHTA and CDR2 FQGNSA. This CDR3 has 18 amino acids. CDR3: CASSFTPALGARNQPQHF. The CDR3 DNA is TGTGCCAGCAGCTTTACCCCAGCTTTGGGGGCTCGGAATCAGCCCCAGCATTTT.

This clonotype was picked up many times. This chain connects TRBV20-1 to TRBJ1-1; no reliable D call. Germline V lookup: CDR1 DFQATT, CDR2 SNEGSKA (reference sequence). Trimming removed 3 bases from V and 0 bases from J, with 17 bases in between. The CDR3 is 16 residues long. CDR3 region: CSASLIGRRVNTEAFF. The CDR3 DNA is TGCAGTGCTAGCTTGATAGGGCGAAGAGTGAACACTGAAGCTTTCTTT.

This clonotype has only a few counts. This chain's CDR3 is CATSRDLRGYNEQFF. In DNA, the CDR3 is TGTGCCACCAGCAGAGATCTCAGGGGTTACAATGAGCAGTTCTTC. The rearrangement joins TRBV15 to TRBJ2-1; D may be TRBD1 (6 bases). The germline CDR1 and CDR2 sequences are LNHNV and YYDKDF (reference sequence). This CDR3 spans 15 amino acids. The V gene lost 0 bases and the J gene lost 4 bases, with 10 bases spanning the gap.

This clonotype occurred many times. This rearrangement joins TRBV7-2 to TRBJ2-7; D gene unclear. Deletions cut 3 bases from V and 6 bases from J, with 15 bases between. This CDR3 comprises 14 residues. Germline lookup yields CDR1 SGHTA and CDR2 FQGNSA. CDR3 bases: TGTGCCAGCAGCTTTTGGTCCGAGGCACTCGAGCAGTACTTC. Translation gives CASSFWSEALEQYF.

This chain connects TRBV28 to TRBJ2-4, with TRBD1 matching over 9 bases. With V trimmed by 6 bases and J by 3 bases, 9 bases remained unmatched. Germline V gives CDR1 MDHEN, CDR2 SYDVKM. This CDR3 contains 16 residues. CDR3 DNA: TGTGCCAGCAGATCAACGACAGGGGGGTACAAAAACATTCAGTACTTC. It encodes CASRSTTGGYKNIQYF.

This clonotype showed up many times. The rearrangement joins TRBV6-2 or TRBV6-3 to TRBJ1-2; no reliable D call. V lost 7 bases and J lost 2, with 5 bases in between. Germline V gene data show CDR1 as MNHEY and CDR2 as SVGEGT. The CDR3 covers 11 residues. Here the CDR3 DNA reads TGTGCCAGCACAGGAAACTATGGCTACACCTTC. Protein sequence: CASTGNYGYTF.

This clonotype showed up just a few times. J is TRBJ2-1 and V is TRBV5-1; D possibly matches TRBD1 or TRBD2 (6 bases each). Germline V gene data show CDR1 as SGHRS and CDR2 as YFSETQ. CDR3 length equals 15 residues. The V end was cut by 1 base, the J end by 7 bases, with 15 bases between. DNA for the CDR3: TGCGCCAGCAGCTTGTACGCCGGGGGCCTTAATGAGCAGTTCTTC. Its translation: CASSLYAGGLNEQFF.

This clonotype occurred many times. The gene calls are TRBV12-3 or TRBV12-4 and TRBJ1-4, with a tentative D call TRBD1 (6 bases). This CDR3 contains 14 residues. The ends were cut back, 6 bases at V and 1 base at J, with 9 bases in the middle. In DNA, the CDR3 is TGTGCCAGCAGAGCCAGGGGAACTAATGAAAAACTGTTTTTT. Amino acid sequence: CASRARGTNEKLFF.

This clonotype was found many times. The chain couples TRBV7-9 to TRBJ1-1; 7 bases map to TRBD1. The CDR3 spans 14 residues. The V gene's germline CDR1 is SEHNR and CDR2 FQNEAQ (reference sequence). V lost 2 bases to trimming and J lost 1 base; unmatched junction nucleotides: 1. This CDR3 reads CASSLQGENTEAFF. The CDR3 DNA sequence: TGTGCCAGCAGCTTACAGGGGGAGAACACTGAAGCTTTCTTT.

This clonotype was seen many times. V and J are TRBV29-1 and TRBJ1-5; D gene ambiguous. The germline V gene encodes CDR1 SQVTM and CDR2 ANQGSEA. This CDR3 has 13 residues. V lost 3 bases and J 0 bases, leaving 6 bases between the germline ends. In DNA, the CDR3 is TGCAGCGTTGAGGAAAATAGCAATCAGCCCCAGCATTTT. Translating gives CSVEENSNQPQHF.

This clonotype was recorded at least ten times. This sequence joins TRBV20-1 and TRBJ1-2; no firm D call. V was shortened by 0 bases and J by 12 bases, with 2 bases between the two germline ends. This CDR3 contains 8 residues. CDR1 and CDR2 from the germline V gene are DFQATT and SNEGSKA (reference sequence). CDR3 in amino acids: CSARDNTF. The CDR3 nucleotides read TGCAGTGCTAGAGACAACACCTTC.

This clonotype has ten or more counts. The chain couples TRBV10-3 to TRBJ1-1, with D possibly TRBD1 on 5 matching bases. Germline assignment: CDR1 ENHRY and CDR2 SYGVKD. V gave up 4 bases and J gave up 3 bases, with 12 bases separating them. The length of the CDR3 is 14 residues. The CDR3 bases are TGTGCCATCAGTGTTCGGGGCGCAGACACTGAAGCTTTCTTT. Encoded protein: CAISVRGADTEAFF.

This clonotype was observed a few times. The chain is built from TRBV20-1 and TRBJ1-2; tentative D call: TRBD1 (5 bases). In germline, CDR1 is DFQATT, CDR2 SNEGSKA (reference sequence). The CDR3 runs 14 residues. Trimming stripped 0 bases from V and 4 bases from J, with 12 bases between. This CDR3 reads CSARDLRGGYGYTF. CDR3 coding DNA: TGCAGTGCTAGAGATCTTCGCGGGGGCTATGGCTACACCTTC.